The 21 T cell receptor beta chains reported below all come from one sample, sequenced in a study of cytomegalovirus exposure and HLA in healthy donors. Vbeta (60) and Jbeta (13) primers were used in the PCR. Profiled with immunoSEQ multiplex PCR; TCRdb holds only in-frame clones, not every one. The data show some 120,000 clones, with more than 65% seen just once and just under 3% held by the top ten. Sequenced sample: PBMCs. The receptors were gathered from a woman younger than 35 in good health and CMV-seropositive.

This chain links TRBV28 with TRBJ1-6, with 8 bases aligning to TRBD1. Germline values: CDR1 MDHEN, CDR2 SYDVKM. Trimming removed 6 bases from V and 5 bases from J; junction bases left unmatched: 9. The CDR3 totals 16 residues. CDR3 nucleotides: TGTGCCAGCAGCCTCCAACTGGACAGGGATAATTCACCCCTCCACTTT. It is translated as CASSLQLDRDNSPLHF. The complete variable domain, with remaining parts taken from reference TRBV28 and TRBJ1-6, reads DVKVTQSSRYLVKRTGEKVFLECVQDMDHENMFWYRQDPGLGLRLIYFSYDVKMKEKGDIPEGYSVSREKKERFSLILESASTNQTSMYLCASSLQLDRDNSPLHFGNGTRLTVT.

This chain uses TRBV4-1 with TRBJ2-4, with D maybe TRBD1 (5 bases). Looked up from germline, CDR1 is MGHRA and CDR2 is YSYEKL. V gave up 2 bases and J gave up 3 bases, with 17 bases separating them. The CDR3 consists of 17 residues. CDR3 coding DNA: TGCGCCAGCAGCCAAACCCCTAGGTGGCAGGGCAAAAACATTCAGTACTTC. The encoded protein is CASSQTPRWQGKNIQYF.

The chain recombines TRBV9 with TRBJ2-1; the match to TRBD2 covers 10 bases. Looked up from germline, CDR1 is SGDLS and CDR2 is YYNGEE. Losses at the gene ends were 0 bases for V and 0 bases for J; bases not matched to a gene: 3. This CDR3 region has 17 residues. The CDR3 region is CASSVAAGGSSYNEQFF. CDR3 sequence (DNA): TGTGCCAGCAGCGTAGCAGCGGGGGGGAGCTCCTACAATGAGCAGTTCTTC.

The chain combines TRBV2 with TRBJ2-1, with 9 bases identical to TRBD2. Germline trimming cut 5 bases from V and 2 bases from J; bases unmatched to any gene: 7. The CDR3 is made up of 16 amino acids. CDR1 and CDR2 from the germline V gene are SNHLY and FYNNEI. Here the CDR3 DNA reads TGTGCCAGCAGTTCACCTCTAGCGGGGACCTACAATGAGCAGTTCTTC. It codes for CASSSPLAGTYNEQFF.

V gene TRBV19 combines with J gene TRBJ1-1; 8 positions agree with TRBD1. Germline lookup yields CDR1 LNHDA and CDR2 SQIVND (reference sequence). V shed 7 bases and J 6 bases; nucleotides not matched to a gene: 13. CDR3 size: 15 residues. The CDR3 sequence: CASIPAVAGGPEAFF. The DNA for the CDR3 is TGTGCCAGTATTCCCGCGGTGGCAGGGGGCCCTGAAGCTTTCTTT.

This clone was seen a single time. This sequence joins TRBV2 and TRBJ1-5; the match to TRBD1 covers 9 bases. V lost 6 bases and J lost 6; bases outside the gene matches: 3. The germline V gene encodes CDR1 SNHLY and CDR2 FYNNEI. The CDR3 is made up of 13 amino acids. The CDR3 DNA reads TGTGCCAGCAGACAGGGGGCAGGTCAGCCCCAGCATTTT. Amino acid sequence: CASRQGAGQPQHF. The complete variable domain, with remaining parts taken from reference TRBV2 and TRBJ1-5, reads EPEVTQTPSHQVTQMGQEVILRCVPISNHLYFYWYRQILGQKVEFLVSFYNNEISEKSEIFDDQFSVERPDGSNFTLKIRSTKLEDSAMYFCASRQGAGQPQHFGDGTRLSIL.

This clone was counted between two and nine times. The V gene is TRBV5-1, the J gene TRBJ1-3; 8 bases map to TRBD1. Trimming cost V 5 bases and J 4 bases; bases outside gene matches: 8. CDR3 length equals 15 residues. The germline CDR1 and CDR2 sequences are SGHRS and YFSETQ. CDR3 region: CASRTGGQGGNTIYF. CDR3 nucleotides: TGCGCCAGCAGAACTGGAGGACAGGGAGGAAACACCATATATTTT.

This clone was seen a single time. V and J are TRBV6-1 and TRBJ1-3, with TRBD1 as a possible D gene (6 bases). Trimming removed 2 bases at V and 2 bases at J, with 10 bases between. CDR3 length: 15 amino acids. The germline V gene encodes CDR1 MNHNS and CDR2 SASEGT. CDR3 residues: CASSEWTDPGNTIYF. The CDR3, as DNA: TGTGCCAGCAGTGAATGGACAGACCCTGGAAACACCATATATTTT.

V and J are TRBV1 and TRBJ2-3; the D call in the table, TRBD2, was not verified against the DNA. TRBV1 counts as a pseudogene. This CDR3 is 17 amino acids long. CDR3: CTSSQERGGAGTDTQYF. The CDR3 nucleotides are TGCACCAGCAGCCAAGAAAGGGGGGGGGCCGGCACAGATACGCAGTATTTT.

This rearrangement joins TRBV5-4 to TRBJ2-1; 11 bases map to TRBD2. In germline, CDR1 is SGHNT, CDR2 YYREEE (reference sequence). After removal of 2 bases from V and 7 bases from J, the junction contained 5 bases not matched to a gene. The CDR3 loop spans 15 amino acids. CDR3: CASSFSGGAWNEQFF. The DNA for the CDR3 is TGTGCCAGCAGCTTTAGCGGGGGGGCCTGGAATGAGCAGTTCTTC.

The V gene is TRBV4-1, the J gene TRBJ1-2; TRBD1 matches at 8 bases. V shed 3 bases and J 3 bases; nucleotides not matched to a gene: 6. The CDR3 sequence is 15 residues long. Germline values: CDR1 MGHRA, CDR2 YSYEKL. Here the CDR3 reads CASSQAQGADYGYTF. The CDR3, as DNA: TGCGCCAGCAGCCAGGCCCAGGGGGCGGACTATGGCTACACCTTC.

The chain combines TRBV9 with TRBJ2-7, with 9 nucleotides matching TRBD1. Per the germline V gene, CDR1 is SGDLS and CDR2 is YYNGEE. The CDR3 covers 15 residues. V dropped 4 bases and J dropped 0; count of bases not matched to a gene: 5. The CDR3 sequence: CASSPRDRASYEQYF. CDR3 DNA: TGTGCCAGCAGCCCCCGGGACAGGGCCTCCTACGAGCAGTACTTC.

The chain has TRBV7-8 and TRBJ2-7; D may be TRBD1 (5 bases). Germline V gene sequence: CDR1 SGHVS, CDR2 FQNEAQ. Between the trimmed V and J ends, which lost 0 bases and 1 base, there was a span of 10 bases. The CDR3 has 15 amino acids. DNA of the CDR3: TGTGCCAGCAGCTTAGCAGGGCCAGGGTCCTACGAGCAGTACTTC. This sequence encodes CASSLAGPGSYEQYF.

V and J are TRBV19 and TRBJ1-2; 8 bases align to TRBD1. The trim removed 5 bases at V and 3 bases at J, leaving 5 bases unmatched. Germline CDR1 LNHDA, CDR2 SQIVND (reference sequence). This CDR3 spans 14 amino acids. As DNA, the CDR3 is TGTGCCAGTAGTTCAGGGGGCGCCGACTATGGCTACACCTTC. It yields the protein CASSSGGADYGYTF.

With respect to this clone: Other nucleotide sequences from this sample produce the same CDR3. The rearrangement joins TRBV4-1 to TRBJ1-1; D call uncertain. The CDR3 extends over 15 amino acids. Germline V gene data show CDR1 as MGHRA and CDR2 as YSYEKL. Trimming pared 1 base from V and 1 base from J, leaving 10 bases between. CDR3 nucleotides: TGCGCCAGCAGCCAAGGAGGCCCGTCGAACACTGAAGCTTTCTTT. Residues: CASSQGGPSNTEAFF.

The chain recombines TRBV19 with TRBJ2-7; maybe TRBD2 (7 bases). V was clipped by 1 base and J by 10 bases, with 14 bases between them. This CDR3 has 13 amino acids. Germline V gives CDR1 LNHDA, CDR2 SQIVND (reference sequence). The CDR3 sequence is CASSIAGGVEQYF. CDR3 nucleotides: TGTGCCAGTAGTATAGCGGGGGGCGTGGAACAGTACTTC.

CDR3 protein: CASSPRGLGSEAFF. DNA for the CDR3: TGTGCCAGCAGCCCGCGGGGGTTGGGCTCTGAAGCTTTCTTT. The rearrangement joins TRBV7-9 to TRBJ1-1; maybe TRBD1 (5 bases). Trimming took off 5 bases at V and 6 bases at J, with 16 bases between the two ends. Germline CDR1 and CDR2: SEHNR and FQNEAQ (reference sequence). The CDR3 is made up of 14 amino acids.

The chain carries TRBV5-5 and TRBJ1-5; D might be TRBD1 (5 bases). The CDR3 extends over 15 amino acids. V gave up 0 bases and J gave up 1 base, with 8 bases separating them. CDR1 and CDR2 from the germline V gene are SGHKS and YYEKEE (reference sequence). The CDR3 sequence is CASSLVGGSNQPQHF. The CDR3 DNA is TGTGCCAGCAGCTTGGTGGGGGGAAGCAATCAGCCCCAGCATTTT.

The chain links TRBV6-1 to TRBJ1-1; no reliable D call. CDR1 MNHNS and CDR2 SASEGT come from the germline V gene. V was pared by 1 base and J by 1 base, with 7 bases between. CDR3 length: 14 residues. The CDR3 coding sequence is TGTGCCAGCAGTGAAGGTCAGTCGAACACTGAAGCTTTCTTT. It yields the protein CASSEGQSNTEAFF.

The rearrangement joins TRBV6-1 to TRBJ2-7, with TRBD2 as a possible D gene (6 bases). CDR1 is MNHNS and CDR2 is SASEGT in the germline V gene. Trimming removed 6 bases from V and 0 bases from J, with 12 bases in between. The CDR3 has 14 residues. The chain's CDR3 is CASRYGGSSYEQYF. The CDR3 DNA sequence: TGTGCCAGCAGGTACGGGGGAAGCTCCTACGAGCAGTACTTC.

The gene calls are TRBV7-9 and TRBJ1-6, with 9 bases that match TRBD1. CDR3 length equals 14 residues. Germline trimming cut 5 bases from V and 5 bases from J; bases unmatched to any gene: 1. Germline V gene sequence: CDR1 SEHNR, CDR2 FQNEAQ (reference sequence). The CDR3: CASSGQGNNSPLHF. CDR3 in DNA: TGTGCCAGCAGCGGACAGGGGAATAATTCACCCCTCCACTTT.